What follows are 7 T cell receptor beta chains derived from one specimen sequenced in a study of neurological immune-mediated disorders. TCRdb re-analysed the 5' RACE reads in MiXCR, keeping a single row per CDR3 protein. The sample lists approximately 130,000 distinct CDR3 sequences; approximately 3.2% were seen once. Material: PBMCs. These receptors were obtained from a woman aged 25 to 39 with multiple sclerosis.

This clonotype was observed at least ten times. CDR3 amino acids: CASSMSGINTGELFF. CDR3 in DNA: TGTGCCAGCAGTATGTCAGGGATAAACACCGGGGAGCTGTTTTTT. This chain joins TRBV2 and TRBJ2-2; D possibly corresponds to TRBD1 (5 bases). Germline lookup yields CDR1 SNHLY and CDR2 FYNNEI. This CDR3 is 15 amino acids long. V gave up 5 bases and J gave up 2 bases, with 12 bases separating them.

This clonotype was seen repeatedly, ten times or more. The CDR3 is CASSVGQGAYNEQFF. CDR3 nucleotides: TGTGCCAGCAGCGTTGGACAGGGGGCCTACAATGAGCAGTTCTTC. J is TRBJ2-1 and V is TRBV9, with 10 bases matching TRBD1. This CDR3 has 15 residues. V dropped 2 bases and J dropped 2; count of bases not matched to a gene: 1. Germline CDR1 SGDLS, CDR2 YYNGEE.

This clonotype has a handful of counts. The chain has TRBV7-2 and TRBJ2-7; 10 bases line up with TRBD2. From germline, CDR1 is SGHTA and CDR2 FQGNSA. Unmatched junction bases numbered 14, after V lost 5 bases and J lost 4 bases. The CDR3 has 17 amino acids. CDR3: CASSPVRPGLAPYEQYF. The CDR3, as DNA: TGTGCCAGCAGCCCAGTCCGACCGGGACTAGCGCCTTACGAGCAGTACTTC.

At least ten counts were recorded for this clonotype. The chain employs TRBV7-2 and TRBJ2-1; 9 bases are a match to TRBD2. The germline V gene encodes CDR1 SGHTA and CDR2 FQGNSA. The CDR3 is 15 residues long. With V trimmed by 7 bases and J by 4 bases, 8 bases remained unmatched. CDR3 coding DNA: TGTGCCAGCAACGGTGGCGGGGGGGAGTACAATGAGCAGTTCTTC. This encodes CASNGGGGEYNEQFF.

This clonotype appeared many times. The chain recombines TRBV12-3 or TRBV12-4 with TRBJ1-1; no clear D gene. Deletions cut 6 bases from V and 10 bases from J, with 15 bases between. The CDR3 consists of 12 residues. Here the CDR3 DNA reads TGTGCCAGCAGGACGGACTTGGGGAGAGCTTTCTTT. Protein sequence: CASRTDLGRAFF.

This clonotype was recorded at least ten times. The chain joins TRBV7-9 to TRBJ1-1; D remains unclear. CDR1 and CDR2 (germline): SEHNR, FQNEAQ (reference sequence). V was clipped by 3 bases and J by 8 bases, with 7 bases between them. The CDR3 spans 11 residues. CDR3 sequence: CASSFGREAFF. Written as DNA, the CDR3 is TGTGCCAGCAGCTTCGGACGGGAAGCTTTCTTT.

At least ten counts were recorded for this clonotype. The rearrangement joins TRBV11-2 to TRBJ2-5, with a tentative D call TRBD1 (6 bases). CDR1 and CDR2 (germline): SGHAT, FQNNGV. The germline V and J ends were trimmed by 5 bases and 3 bases, with 19 bases remaining between them. The CDR3 is made up of 16 amino acids. The CDR3 region is CASSPLGGRGKETQYF. Here the CDR3 DNA reads TGTGCCAGCAGCCCCCTCGGTGGTAGGGGGAAAGAGACCCAGTACTTC.